Listed below are T cell receptor beta chains from one sample, sequenced in a study of T cell repertoires in cytomegalovirus infection. TCRdb re-derived calls from the reads in MiXCR, one entry per CDR3 protein. Among just over 150,000 distinct CDR3 sequences listed, roughly a quarter were seen once. The source material was PBMCs. The receptors were gathered from a human donor in good health (CMV status not recorded). Some clones in this sample may be carry-over from other donors' samples. CDR3s include the opening cysteine and the closing phenylalanine or tryptophan. D genes are given only for firm matches. Size values are once, few and many counts, or a class for expanded clones, and some rows have none.

CDR3nt	CDR3aa	v_gene	j_gene	abundance	d_gene
TGTGCCAGCAGTTTAGCAGGGGGGTACATGAACACTGAAGCTTTCTTT	CASSLAGGYMNTEAFF	TRBV28	TRBJ1-1	-	TRBD1
TGTGCCAGCAGTCTCAACCTGAATCAGCCCCAGCATTTT	CASSLNLNQPQHF	TRBV27	TRBJ1-5	-	-
TGTGCCATCACACAGGGGCACTCCTACGAGCAGTACTTC	CAITQGHSYEQYF	TRBV10-3	TRBJ2-7	few	TRBD1
TGTGCCAGCAGTTTAAGGACACAACACACTGAAGCTTTCTTT	CASSLRTQHTEAFF	TRBV28	TRBJ1-1	-	-
TGTGCCAGTATCCGGACAAACACTGAAGCTTTCTTT	CASIRTNTEAFF	TRBV19	TRBJ1-1	few	-
TGTGCCAGCAGCTTAGGACAGGGAAGGACCGTGGAGCTGTTTTTT	CASSLGQGRTVELFF	TRBV7-2	TRBJ2-2	-	TRBD1
TGTGCCAGCCGACCCAAGGGGGGGGTCTACGAGCAGTACTTC	CASRPKGGVYEQYF	TRBV13	TRBJ2-7	many	-
TGTGCCAGCAGCTTTAACTTCTGGGATGAGCAGTTCTTC	CASSFNFWDEQFF	TRBV7-6	TRBJ2-1	few	-
TGTGCCAGCAGCTTCCCGGGACTAGCACGCACAGATACGCAGTATTTT	CASSFPGLARTDTQYF	TRBV7-8	TRBJ2-3	-	TRBD2
TGTGCCAGCAGTTTATTGGGGGAGATTTATAATTCACCCCTCCACTTT	CASSLLGEIYNSPLHF	TRBV6-5	TRBJ1-6	few	-
TGTGCCAGCAGCCTGACCGGGACAGGGGGTCAAGAGACCCAGTACTTC	CASSLTGTGGQETQYF	TRBV7-6	TRBJ2-5	many	TRBD1
TGTGCCACCAGTGATATGGGGGATGGGGCCAATGAGCAGTTCTTC	CATSDMGDGANEQFF	TRBV24-1	TRBJ2-1	many	-
TGTGCCAGCAGCTTAGGAGAGATTTCACCCCTCCACTTT	CASSLGEISPLHF	TRBV7-8	TRBJ1-6	many	-
TGTGCCAGCAGCCCACAGGCTGATAACTATGGCTACACCTTC	CASSPQADNYGYTF	TRBV7-4	TRBJ1-2	few	-
TGCAGCGCCGTGCCGCCGGGACAGGGTTGGAATGAGCAGTTCTTC	CSAVPPGQGWNEQFF	TRBV29-1	TRBJ2-1	-	TRBD1
TGTGCCAGCAGTTTTCCCGGGACTCAGCAGTACTTC	CASSFPGTQQYF	TRBV28	TRBJ2-7	-	-
TGTGCCAGCAGCCCTAGCGGGGACAATGAGCAGTTCTTC	CASSPSGDNEQFF	TRBV5-6	TRBJ2-1	-	TRBD2
TGTGCCAGCAGCTGGGGGACAGCAGATACGCAGTATTTT	CASSWGTADTQYF	TRBV7-2	TRBJ2-3	many	TRBD1